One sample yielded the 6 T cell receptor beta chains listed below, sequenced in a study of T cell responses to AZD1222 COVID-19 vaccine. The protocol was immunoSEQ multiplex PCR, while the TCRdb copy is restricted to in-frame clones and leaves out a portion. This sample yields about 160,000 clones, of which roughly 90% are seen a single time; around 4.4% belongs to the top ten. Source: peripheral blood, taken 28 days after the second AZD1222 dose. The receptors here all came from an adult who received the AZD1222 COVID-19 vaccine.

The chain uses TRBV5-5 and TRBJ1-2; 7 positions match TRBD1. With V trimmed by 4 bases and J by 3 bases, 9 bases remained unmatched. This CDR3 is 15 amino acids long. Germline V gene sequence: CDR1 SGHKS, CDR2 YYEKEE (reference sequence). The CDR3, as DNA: TGTGCCAGCAGCCTCCTGGGACAGATAGACTATGGCTACACCTTC. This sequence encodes CASSLLGQIDYGYTF.

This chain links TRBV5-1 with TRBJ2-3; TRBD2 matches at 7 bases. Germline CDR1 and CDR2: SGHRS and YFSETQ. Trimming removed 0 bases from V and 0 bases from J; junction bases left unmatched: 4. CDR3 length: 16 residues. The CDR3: CASSLDRAGSTDTQYF. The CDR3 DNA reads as TGCGCCAGCAGCTTGGATCGAGCGGGGAGCACAGATACGCAGTATTTT.

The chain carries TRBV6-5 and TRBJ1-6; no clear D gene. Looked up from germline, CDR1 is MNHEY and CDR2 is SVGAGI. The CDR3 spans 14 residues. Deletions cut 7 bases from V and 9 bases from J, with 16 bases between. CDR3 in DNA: TGTGCCAGCACATCGACGGGAAGGGCTTCACCCCTCCACTTT. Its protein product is CASTSTGRASPLHF.

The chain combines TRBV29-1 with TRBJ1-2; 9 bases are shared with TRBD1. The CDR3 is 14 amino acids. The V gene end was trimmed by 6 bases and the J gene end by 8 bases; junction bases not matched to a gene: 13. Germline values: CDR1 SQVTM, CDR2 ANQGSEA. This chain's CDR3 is CSVGWDRVIGGYTF. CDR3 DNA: TGCAGCGTGGGATGGGACAGGGTGATCGGGGGCTACACCTTC. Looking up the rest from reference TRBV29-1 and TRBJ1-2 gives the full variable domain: SAVISQKPSRDICQRGTSLTIQCQVDSQVTMMFWYRQQPGQSLTLIATANQGSEATYESGFVIDKFPISRPNLTFSTLTVSNMSPEDSSIYLCSVGWDRVIGGYTFGSGTRLTVV.

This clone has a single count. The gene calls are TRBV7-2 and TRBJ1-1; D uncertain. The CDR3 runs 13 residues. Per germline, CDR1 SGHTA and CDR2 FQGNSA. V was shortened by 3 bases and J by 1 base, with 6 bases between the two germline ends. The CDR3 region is CASSFTANTEAFF. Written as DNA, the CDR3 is TGTGCCAGCAGCTTCACAGCGAACACTGAAGCTTTCTTT.

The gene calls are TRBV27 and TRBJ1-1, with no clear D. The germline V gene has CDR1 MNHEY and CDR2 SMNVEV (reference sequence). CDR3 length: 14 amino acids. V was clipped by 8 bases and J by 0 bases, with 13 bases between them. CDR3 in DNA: TGTGCCAGCCGAGTATACAACATGAACACTGAAGCTTTCTTT. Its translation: CASRVYNMNTEAFF.